This TCR beta chain is from a study of blood T cell repertoires in COVID-19. About the research overall: PBMCs, B-cell-depleted T cells, or T cells were the source of the cDNA or gDNA that made up the material.

Original analysis: Scientists estimated how many nucleated cells there were by amplifying reference gene primers. The table came from immunoSEQ multiplex PCR; TCRdb's copy has only in-frame clones and leaves some out. V, J and clone size derive from that table, while D and trimming were established from the DNA sequence. The table records 100,000 to 120,000 clones, 81% of them present only once. V was clipped by 3 bases and J by 3 bases, with 9 bases between them. This CDR3 comprises 13 residues. Per germline, CDR1 SGHAT and CDR2 FQDESV (reference sequence). This TCR derives from a man aged 45-60 years with acute or convalescent COVID-19. Sample: peripheral blood. The J gene is TRBJ2-7, the V gene TRBV11-1, with D perhaps TRBD2 (5 bases). The CDR3 region has the DNA TGTGCCAGCAGCTTGAGGGATGGCTACGAGCAGTACGTC. The encoded protein is CASSLRDGYEQYV.